Listed here are 17 T cell receptor beta chains from one sample, sequenced in a study of identical twins. TCRdb independently ran MiXCR on the 5' RACE reads; one entry per CDR3 protein. The table has approximately 500,000 distinct CDR3 sequences, 20% to 25% seen once. The same specimen was also included in a second study, on T cells expressing NK-cell markers.

Sequencing was carried out using CD4+ T cells sorted from blood. These receptors were taken from a woman aged 18-29 years in good health.

This clonotype was seen a few times. The chain couples TRBV10-3 to TRBJ2-3; 7 nucleotides line up with TRBD2. Trimming removed 8 bases from V and 5 bases from J; junction bases left unmatched: 7. Germline V gene data show CDR1 as ENHRY and CDR2 as SYGVKD. This CDR3 contains 13 residues. The chain's CDR3 is CAIRAGDGDTQYF. For the CDR3, the DNA is TGTGCCATCCGGGCGGGAGATGGAGATACGCAGTATTTT.

In its sample, this clonotype was seen a few times. The rearrangement uses TRBV20-1 and TRBJ2-3; 9 positions agree with TRBD2. V dropped 0 bases and J dropped 2; count of bases not matched to a gene: 3. This CDR3 region has 15 residues. Looked up from germline, CDR1 is DFQATT and CDR2 is SNEGSKA (reference sequence). For the CDR3, the DNA is TGCAGTGCTAGAGATCCTAGCGGGAACACAGATACGCAGTATTTT. It codes for CSARDPSGNTDTQYF.

The gene calls are TRBV12-3 or TRBV12-4 and TRBJ2-1; D call uncertain. Trimming took 8 bases from V and 1 from J, leaving 18 bases between them. The CDR3 runs to 16 residues. CDR3 DNA sequence: TGTGCCAGCCTCAATTTATTGAGTACTTCCTACAATGAGCAGTTCTTC. It specifies CASLNLLSTSYNEQFF.

The V call is TRBV25-1, the J call TRBJ2-2, with 9 bases matching TRBD1. This CDR3 is built from 16 residues. Germline V gene data show CDR1 as MGHDK and CDR2 as SYGVNS. J gave up 5 bases and V 1 base, and 5 bases lay outside the gene matches. CDR3 coding DNA: TGTGCCAGCAGTGAATTGGGACAGGGCCGAACCGGGGAGCTGTTTTTT. Translated: CASSELGQGRTGELFF.

This clonotype has a handful of counts. The chain has TRBV10-3 and TRBJ2-3; D is unresolved. This CDR3 is 14 amino acids long. The ends were cut back, 5 bases at V and 1 base at J, with 10 bases in the middle. The germline V gene has CDR1 ENHRY and CDR2 SYGVKD. CDR3 loop: CAISSGWGTDTQYF. In DNA, the CDR3 is TGTGCCATCAGTAGTGGGTGGGGCACAGATACGCAGTATTTT.

The V and J genes are TRBV7-2 and TRBJ2-1; 12 bases match TRBD2. The CDR3 covers 16 residues. Germline assignment: CDR1 SGHTA and CDR2 FQGNSA. After removal of 4 bases from V and 9 bases from J, the junction contained 10 bases not matched to a gene. The CDR3 sequence: CASSSWTSGITSEQFF. Written as DNA, the CDR3 is TGTGCCAGCAGCTCGTGGACTAGCGGGATCACAAGTGAGCAGTTCTTC. Full variable domain (rest looked up from reference TRBV7-2 and TRBJ2-1): GAGVSQSPSNKVTEKGKDVELRCDPISGHTALYWYRQSLGQGLEFLIYFQGNSAPDKSGLPSDRFSAERTGGSVSTLTIQRTQQEDSAVYLCASSSWTSGITSEQFFGPGTRLTVL.

This clonotype was recorded many times. The genes are TRBV15 and TRBJ2-3; D is uncertain. The germline V gene encodes CDR1 LNHNV and CDR2 YYDKDF (reference sequence). Trimming cost V 5 bases and J 1 base, with 7 bases left between them. The CDR3 has 13 amino acids. The CDR3 region has the DNA TGTGCCACCAGCGAGTGGCGCACAGATACGCAGTATTTT. Translating it yields CATSEWRTDTQYF.

This clonotype has only a few counts. The J gene is TRBJ2-2, the V gene TRBV19; D is possibly TRBD2 (5 bases). The germline CDR1 and CDR2 sequences are LNHDA and SQIVND (reference sequence). Trimming took off 5 bases at V and 2 bases at J, with 9 bases between the two ends. The CDR3 is made up of 14 amino acids. CDR3 sequence (DNA): TGTGCCAGTAGTCGTCGGGAAAACACCGGGGAGCTGTTTTTT. Translation gives CASSRRENTGELFF. The entire variable domain, with the rest obtained from reference TRBV19 and TRBJ2-2, is as follows: DGGITQSPKYLFRKEGQNVTLSCEQNLNHDAMYWYRQDPGQGLRLIYYSQIVNDFQKGDIAEGYSVSREKKESFPLTVTSAQKNPTAFYLCASSRRENTGELFFGEGSRLTVL.

The J gene is TRBJ2-7, the V gene TRBV20-1; perhaps TRBD1 as D (5 bases). This CDR3 has 14 residues. V dropped 2 bases and J dropped 1 base, with 12 bases sitting between them. Germline CDR1 and CDR2: DFQATT and SNEGSKA (reference sequence). The CDR3 here is CSARRTSVSYEQYF. The DNA of the CDR3 is TGCAGTGCTAGAAGGACATCGGTTTCCTACGAGCAGTACTTC.

The sample holds a few counts of this clonotype. The V call is TRBV6-5, the J call TRBJ2-7; maybe TRBD1 (5 bases). Germline loops: CDR1 MNHEY, CDR2 SVGAGI. Trimming pared 0 bases from V and 4 bases from J, leaving 19 bases between. This CDR3 is 17 amino acids long. The CDR3: CASSYSGAGPLQYEQYF. As DNA, the CDR3 is TGTGCCAGCAGTTACTCAGGCGCAGGGCCCCTTCAATACGAGCAGTACTTC.

This chain joins TRBV10-3 and TRBJ1-2; D gene ambiguous. The germline V gene encodes CDR1 ENHRY and CDR2 SYGVKD. The CDR3 extends over 14 amino acids. The germline V and J ends were trimmed by 3 bases and 4 bases, with 12 bases remaining between them. The CDR3 DNA is TGTGCCATCAGTGATGGTGGCAGTTTCTATGGCTACACCTTC. This gives the protein CAISDGGSFYGYTF.

This clonotype was observed many times. This chain joins TRBV20-1 and TRBJ2-3, with 13 bases that match TRBD2. Unmatched junction bases numbered 6, after V lost 6 bases and J lost 3 bases. The CDR3 loop spans 15 amino acids. Germline V gives CDR1 DFQATT, CDR2 SNEGSKA (reference sequence). The CDR3 DNA follows: TGCAGTGCGCCGACTAGCGGGGGGTCAACAGATACGCAGTATTTT. This codes for CSAPTSGGSTDTQYF.

This clonotype was picked up a small number of times. This chain connects TRBV9 to TRBJ2-6, with 10 positions matching TRBD1. V shed 4 bases, J shed 0 bases, and the junction held 4 bases outside the gene matches. The length of the CDR3 is 17 residues. Germline values: CDR1 SGDLS, CDR2 YYNGEE. In nucleotides, the CDR3 is TGTGCCAGCAGCCCCCGGACAGGGGGCTCTGGGGCCAACGTCCTGACTTTC. As protein: CASSPRTGGSGANVLTF.

This clonotype was picked up many times. The CDR3 coding sequence is TGTGCCAGCAGCCGTACCGGGGAGCTGTTTTTT. Translation gives CASSRTGELFF. V gene TRBV12-3 or TRBV12-4 combines with J gene TRBJ2-2; the D is unclear. V was clipped by 6 bases and J by 5 bases, with 4 bases between them. The CDR3 contains 11 residues.

The sample holds many counts of this clonotype. The chain couples TRBV20-1 to TRBJ2-3, with 13 positions matching TRBD2. The CDR3 consists of 13 residues. The J segment lost 8 bases and the V segment lost 5 bases, leaving 4 bases of the junction unmatched. Germline V gene lookup returns CDR1 DFQATT and CDR2 SNEGSKA (reference sequence). The CDR3 sequence is CSAGLAGDGTQYF. DNA of the CDR3: TGCAGTGCTGGACTAGCGGGAGACGGTACGCAGTATTTT.

This clonotype occurred a few times. The chain joins TRBV6-2 or TRBV6-3 to TRBJ2-7; 11 positions match TRBD2. Germline V gives CDR1 MNHEY, CDR2 SVGEGT. The CDR3 covers 14 residues. The trim removed 6 bases at V and 3 bases at J, leaving 4 bases unmatched. CDR3 nucleotides: TGTGCCAGCAGACGACTAGCGGGACTCTACGAGCAGTACTTC. This translates into CASRRLAGLYEQYF.

This chain connects TRBV20-1 to TRBJ2-3; D is ambiguous. CDR1 and CDR2 (germline): DFQATT, SNEGSKA (reference sequence). V was shortened by 5 bases and J by 1 base, with 13 bases between the two germline ends. The CDR3 covers 14 residues. The CDR3 region is CSAPPGVGTDTQYF. For the CDR3, the DNA is TGCAGTGCTCCCCCTGGGGTTGGCACAGATACGCAGTATTTT.